This T cell receptor (beta chain) was found in a study of CD8 T cells in ankylosing spondylitis. Germline CDR1 is SEHNR and CDR2 is FQNEAQ (reference sequence). Trimming took off 2 bases at V and 0 bases at J, with 5 bases between the two ends. The CDR3 runs to 14 residues. To note about this clonotype: What it recognizes is unknown.

Using quantitative 5'-RACE with molecular barcodes, the authors made TCR beta libraries. TCRdb reanalysed the 5' RACE reads using MiXCR and keeps one entry per CDR3 protein. This sample has 250,000 to 350,000 distinct CDR3 sequences, with 20% found just once. General observations from the study: Certain motif variants had earlier appeared in reactive arthritis synovial fluid and blood.

Sequencing was done on a sample of blood, either unsorted or a sorted T cell fraction (not recorded which). This TCR derives from a male donor with ankylosing spondylitis or in good health (not recorded which). This chain joins TRBV7-9 and TRBJ2-1; D unclear. CDR3 in amino acids: CASSLPNSYNEQFF. The CDR3 DNA sequence: TGTGCCAGCAGCTTACCAAACTCCTACAATGAGCAGTTCTTC.